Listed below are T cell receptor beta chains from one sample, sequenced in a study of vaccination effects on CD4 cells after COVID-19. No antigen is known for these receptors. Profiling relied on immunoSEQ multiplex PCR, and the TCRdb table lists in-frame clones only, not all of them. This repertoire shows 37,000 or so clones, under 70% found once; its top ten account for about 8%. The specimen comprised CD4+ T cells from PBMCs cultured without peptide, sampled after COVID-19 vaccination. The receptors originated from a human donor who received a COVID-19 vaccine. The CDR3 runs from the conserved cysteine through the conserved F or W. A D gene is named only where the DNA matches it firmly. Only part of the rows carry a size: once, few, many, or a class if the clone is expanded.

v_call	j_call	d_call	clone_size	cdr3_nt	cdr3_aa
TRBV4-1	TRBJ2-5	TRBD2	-	TGCGCCAGCAGCTTATCCGGGACTAGTTTCTCCGAGACCCAGTACTTC	CASSLSGTSFSETQYF
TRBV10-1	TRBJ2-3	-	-	TGCGCCAGCACCAGGGAAGGATCAGATACGCAGTATTTT	CASTREGSDTQYF
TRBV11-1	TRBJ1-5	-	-	TGTGCCAGCAGCCCAACCACGGGATATAGGAATCAGCCCCAGCATTTT	CASSPTTGYRNQPQHF
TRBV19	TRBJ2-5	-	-	TGTGCCAGTAGTATATCAGGGAATTACGAGACCCAGTACTTC	CASSISGNYETQYF
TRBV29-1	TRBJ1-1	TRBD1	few	TGCAGCGGCACAGGGGACGGTGGGACTGAAGCTTTCTTT	CSGTGDGGTEAFF
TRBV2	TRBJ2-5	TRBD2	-	TGTGCCAGCACTTCTACCCCGGGGGGGAAGACCCAGTACTTC	CASTSTPGGKTQYF
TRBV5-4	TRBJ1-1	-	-	TGTGCCAGCAGCTTGGCCGCGCAGGGTAACACTGAAGCTTTCTTT	CASSLAAQGNTEAFF
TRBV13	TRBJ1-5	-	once	TGTGCCAGCAGCTTAGGCCAGCTTAGCAATCAGCCCCAGCATTTT	CASSLGQLSNQPQHF
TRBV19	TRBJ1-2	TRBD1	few	TGTGCCAGTAGTATATATCTGGATGGGACAGGGGGCTCAGGAAGCTATGGCTACACCTTC	CASSIYLDGTGGSGSYGYTF
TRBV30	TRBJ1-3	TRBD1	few	TGTGCCTGGACAGGGGGCGCGAACACCATATATTTT	CAWTGGANTIYF
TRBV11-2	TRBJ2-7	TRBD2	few	TGTGCCAGCAGCTTGAGTGCGGGGGCCTACGAGCAGTACTTC	CASSLSAGAYEQYF
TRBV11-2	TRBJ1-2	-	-	TGTGCCAGCAACAGCGGGTCCATCAATCGCGGGGGCTACACCTTC	CASNSGSINRGGYTF
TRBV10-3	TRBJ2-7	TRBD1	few	TGTGCCATCAGTGGAAAACCGGGACAGGGGCTTCTCGAGCAGTACTTC	CAISGKPGQGLLEQYF
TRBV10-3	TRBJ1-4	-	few	TGTGCCATCAGTGAGTCGCCCCTGACAGAAAAACTGTTTTTT	CAISESPLTEKLFF
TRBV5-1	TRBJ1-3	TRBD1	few	TGCGCCAGCAGCGCGGGGACAGGGGGTTCTGGAAACACCATATATTTT	CASSAGTGGSGNTIYF
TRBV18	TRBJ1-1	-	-	TGTGCCAGCTCACCTAGCACGGCTGAAGCTTTCTTT	CASSPSTAEAFF
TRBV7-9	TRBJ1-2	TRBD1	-	TGTGCCAGCAGCCCATATGGGACAGAGGGCTATGGCTACACCTTC	CASSPYGTEGYGYTF
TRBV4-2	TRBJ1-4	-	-	TGTGCCAGCAGCCAAGAAGGAGGGACTAATGAAAAACTGTTTTTT	CASSQEGGTNEKLFF
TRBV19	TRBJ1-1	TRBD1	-	TGTGCCAGTAGTATAAGGGGGCCCCTGAACACTGAAGCTTTCTTT	CASSIRGPLNTEAFF
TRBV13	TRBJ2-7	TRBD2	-	TGTGCCAGCAGCTTAGGCTGGACTAGCGGGAGGGCCAGGGAAGAGCAGTACTTC	CASSLGWTSGRAREEQYF
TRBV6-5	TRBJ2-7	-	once	TGTGCCAGCAGTCTTCCCCAGGGGGGGGAGCAGTACTTC	CASSLPQGGEQYF
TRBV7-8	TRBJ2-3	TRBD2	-	TGTGCCAGCAGCTTAGAGGGCGGGAGAGGTGATACGCAGTATTTT	CASSLEGGRGDTQYF
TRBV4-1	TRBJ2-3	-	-	TGCGCCAGCAGCCAAGATGGCCTCATGGGCGCCAGACTAACTAGCACAGATACGCAGTATTTT	CASSQDGLMGARLTSTDTQYF
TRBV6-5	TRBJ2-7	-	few	TGTGCCAGCAGTCCGGACTTTAGCTCCTACGAGCAGTACTTC	CASSPDFSSYEQYF
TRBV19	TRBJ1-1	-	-	TGTGCCAGTAGTAGTTTCCTAGGGTACACTGAAGCTTTCTTT	CASSSFLGYTEAFF
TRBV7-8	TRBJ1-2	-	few	TGTGCCAGCAGCTTAGCCGGCAATAACTATGGCTACACCTTC	CASSLAGNNYGYTF